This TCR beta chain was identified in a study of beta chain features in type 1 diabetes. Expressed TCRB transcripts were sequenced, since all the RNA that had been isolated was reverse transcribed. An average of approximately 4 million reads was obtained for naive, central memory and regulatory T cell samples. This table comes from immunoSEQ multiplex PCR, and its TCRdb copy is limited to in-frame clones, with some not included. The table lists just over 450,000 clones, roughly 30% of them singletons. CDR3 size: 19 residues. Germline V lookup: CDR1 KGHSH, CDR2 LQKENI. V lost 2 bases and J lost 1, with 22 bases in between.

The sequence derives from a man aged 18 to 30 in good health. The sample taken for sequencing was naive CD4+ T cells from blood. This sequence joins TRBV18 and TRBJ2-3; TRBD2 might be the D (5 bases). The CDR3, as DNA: TGTGCCAGCTCACCAAGCCCTGGAGGCCCAACTGCACGCACAGATACGCAGTATTTT. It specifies CASSPSPGGPTARTDTQYF.